The 23 T cell receptor beta chains presented below share a single source sample, sequenced in a study of T cells in Graves' hyperthyroidism and ophthalmopathy. From RNA transcripts, TCR beta CDR3 regions were amplified. With the HTBI primer set, the TCR CDR3 went through a first round of RT-PCR. TCRdb reanalysed the multiplex PCR reads using MiXCR and keeps one entry per CDR3 protein. The sample lists 600,000 or so distinct CDR3 sequences; 14% were seen once. Sequencing used blood. These receptor sequences come from a woman aged 18 to 35 with Graves' ophthalmopathy.

This clonotype has a count of ten or more. The CDR3 here is CASSRRNGNEKLFF. CDR3 DNA: TGTGCCAGCAGCAGGCGGAACGGGAATGAAAAACTGTTTTTT. The J gene is TRBJ1-4, the V gene TRBV5-5; D is unclear. The V end lost 4 bases, the J end lost 5 bases, and 12 bases lay between the germline ends. The CDR3 is 14 residues long. Germline CDR1 SGHKS, CDR2 YYEKEE (reference sequence).

This clonotype was counted many times. In DNA form, the CDR3 reads TGTGCCAGCAGCCCCCGGGGGGCGCGGGAGACCCAGTACTTC. Protein: CASSPRGARETQYF. The chain links TRBV7-9 to TRBJ2-5; TRBD2 is a possible D gene (7 bases). The V and J ends lost 5 bases and 5 bases respectively, with 15 bases between them. In germline, CDR1 is SEHNR, CDR2 FQNEAQ (reference sequence). The CDR3 runs to 14 residues.

There are many counts of this clonotype. The chain has TRBV7-3 and TRBJ1-5; D is ambiguous. The V end was cut by 0 bases, the J end by 8 bases, with 8 bases between. The germline CDR1 and CDR2 sequences are SGHTA and FQGTGA. This CDR3 has 13 amino acids. CDR3 sequence reads: CASSLTSFEPQHF. In DNA, the CDR3 is TGTGCCAGCAGCTTAACGAGTTTTGAGCCCCAGCATTTT.

This clonotype was recorded at least ten times. The chain carries TRBV27 and TRBJ1-2; perhaps TRBD1 as D (5 bases). The CDR3 covers 13 residues. Germline V CDR1 and CDR2: MNHEY, SMNVEV (reference sequence). V was pared by 8 bases and J by 6 bases, with 16 bases between. CDR3 DNA sequence: TGTGCCAGCGCCCCCGGGACGGCGAATGGCTACACCTTC. As protein: CASAPGTANGYTF.

This clonotype was observed many times. The chain links TRBV29-1 to TRBJ1-1; D uncertain. The CDR3 runs to 13 residues. The V end lost 6 bases, the J end lost 0 bases, and 11 bases lay between the germline ends. In germline, CDR1 is SQVTM, CDR2 ANQGSEA. As DNA, the CDR3 is TGCAGCGTGCACCTCACAGTGAACACTGAAGCTTTCTTT. Its translation: CSVHLTVNTEAFF.

In this sample, this clonotype turned up many times. This rearrangement joins TRBV11-2 to TRBJ2-7; D tentatively reads TRBD1 or TRBD2 (5 bases each). Germline V CDR1 and CDR2: SGHAT, FQNNGV. The CDR3 is 15 residues long. V shed 5 bases and J shed 2 bases, with 16 bases lying between them. CDR3 in amino acids: CASSRYRDGTYEQYF. The CDR3 DNA follows: TGTGCCAGCAGCCGTTACCGGGACGGAACCTACGAGCAGTACTTC.

This clonotype was observed at least ten times. The rearrangement joins TRBV20-1 to TRBJ1-1; D unresolved. This CDR3 contains 13 residues. Trimming took off 6 bases at V and 1 base at J, with 12 bases between the two ends. CDR1 DFQATT and CDR2 SNEGSKA come from the germline V gene (reference sequence). Written as DNA, the CDR3 is TGCAGTGCCCCAGACGGATGGAACACTGAAGCTTTCTTT. Protein sequence: CSAPDGWNTEAFF.

V is TRBV9 and J is TRBJ1-2; D might be TRBD1 (5 bases). V was trimmed by 0 bases and J by 4 bases, leaving 13 bases between them. This CDR3 is 15 amino acids long. Germline CDR1 SGDLS, CDR2 YYNGEE. The CDR3 region is CASSVDPRESYGYTF. As DNA, the CDR3 is TGTGCCAGCAGCGTAGATCCCAGGGAGTCCTATGGCTACACCTTC. Together with reference TRBV9 and TRBJ1-2, the CDR3 gives the full variable domain: DSGVTQTPKHLITATGQRVTLRCSPRSGDLSVYWYQQSLDQGLQFLIQYYNGEERAKGNILERFSAQQFPDLHSELNLSSLELGDSALYFCASSVDPRESYGYTFGSGTRLTVV.

This clonotype was detected a few times. The chain is built from TRBV20-1 and TRBJ2-5; D uncertain. The germline CDR1 and CDR2 sequences are DFQATT and SNEGSKA (reference sequence). The CDR3 runs to 12 residues. Trimming took 3 bases from V and 4 from J, leaving 9 bases between them. The CDR3 is CSASPLIETQYF. The CDR3 DNA reads as TGCAGTGCTAGTCCTCTCATAGAGACCCAGTACTTC.

This clonotype occurred a few times. The chain employs TRBV9 and TRBJ2-3; 9 bases align to TRBD1. From germline, CDR1 is SGDLS and CDR2 YYNGEE. The CDR3 is made up of 15 amino acids. Losses at the gene ends were 3 bases for V and 6 bases for J; bases not matched to a gene: 8. In nucleotides, the CDR3 is TGTGCCAGCAGCGGGGGACAGGGAGTGATGGATACGCAGTATTTT. Translating gives CASSGGQGVMDTQYF.

This clonotype was counted many times. J is TRBJ2-1 and V is TRBV3-1; D might be TRBD2 (5 bases). Looked up from germline, CDR1 is LGHDT and CDR2 is YNNKEL (reference sequence). The CDR3 totals 18 residues. The ends were cut back, 0 bases at V and 2 bases at J, with 17 bases in the middle. CDR3 sequence: CASSQDRAETLTYNEQFF. CDR3 in DNA: TGTGCCAGCAGCCAAGACCGAGCGGAGACCCTAACCTACAATGAGCAGTTCTTC.

This clonotype has a handful of counts. The chain uses TRBV9 and TRBJ1-3, with D unclear. CDR1 and CDR2 from the germline V gene are SGDLS and YYNGEE. This CDR3 spans 16 amino acids. Trimming stripped 0 bases from V and 0 bases from J, with 10 bases between. CDR3 sequence: CASSVGGFVSGNTIYF. The CDR3 bases are TGTGCCAGCAGCGTAGGGGGTTTCGTCTCTGGAAACACCATATATTTT.

A few counts support this clonotype. The rearrangement uses TRBV5-1 and TRBJ2-1; 13 nucleotides match TRBD2. This CDR3 is built from 18 residues. Germline assignment: CDR1 SGHRS and CDR2 YFSETQ. After removal of 0 bases from V and 1 base from J, the junction contained 4 bases not matched to a gene. This chain's CDR3 is CASSLGTSGSVSYNEQFF. Written as DNA, the CDR3 is TGCGCCAGCAGCTTGGGGACTAGCGGGAGTGTGTCCTACAATGAGCAGTTCTTC.

The table lists this clonotype with many counts. The chain combines TRBV5-8 with TRBJ1-5; D might be TRBD1 (6 bases). Trimming cost V 4 bases and J 4 bases, with 15 bases left between them. Per the germline V gene, CDR1 is SGHTS and CDR2 is YDEGEE. The CDR3 is 15 amino acids. CDR3 DNA: TGTGCCAGCAGCCCTACAGACAGGACGAATCAGCCCCAGCATTTT. Protein product: CASSPTDRTNQPQHF.

At least ten counts were recorded for this clonotype. The chain uses TRBV12-3 or TRBV12-4 and TRBJ1-4; tentative D call: TRBD1 (6 bases). V lost 6 bases to trimming and J lost 0 bases, with 17 bases between them. The CDR3 extends over 17 amino acids. The CDR3 protein is CASSLRGRTATNEKLFF. The CDR3 DNA reads as TGTGCCAGCAGCCTACGAGGAAGGACAGCAACTAATGAAAAACTGTTTTTT.

This clonotype was recorded a few times. The chain recombines TRBV6-1 with TRBJ1-1; D unresolved. V was shortened by 5 bases and J by 8 bases, with 12 bases between the two germline ends. This CDR3 is 12 amino acids long. Germline V gene sequence: CDR1 MNHNS, CDR2 SASEGT. The CDR3 reads CASSSPPKEAFF. As DNA, the CDR3 is TGTGCCAGCAGTTCCCCGCCGAAGGAAGCTTTCTTT.

This clonotype was counted ten times or more. The V and J genes are TRBV10-3 and TRBJ1-2; D is ambiguous. The CDR3 covers 15 residues. V lost 3 bases to trimming and J lost 6 bases, with 17 bases between them. Germline CDR1 and CDR2: ENHRY and SYGVKD. CDR3 amino acids: CAISDEVKGGNGYTF. Written as DNA, the CDR3 is TGTGCCATCAGTGATGAGGTGAAGGGTGGCAATGGCTACACCTTC.

This rearrangement joins TRBV28 to TRBJ2-2; TRBD2 agrees at 10 bases. CDR1 and CDR2 (germline): MDHEN, SYDVKM. The CDR3 is 18 residues long. J gave up 6 bases and V 4 bases, and 14 bases lay outside the gene matches. The CDR3 coding sequence is TGTGCCAGCAGTTCCGAGCTCCTTTCTAGCGGGAGCTCCGGGGAGCTGTTTTTT. It codes for CASSSELLSSGSSGELFF.

This clonotype was detected many times. V is TRBV29-1 and J is TRBJ2-7, with 7 bases fitting TRBD2. CDR3 length equals 11 residues. Germline values: CDR1 SQVTM, CDR2 ANQGSEA. This CDR3 reads CGAGEAYEQYF. The DNA of the CDR3 is TGCGGGGCGGGAGAGGCGTACGAGCAGTACTTC.

This clonotype was observed many times. The J gene is TRBJ2-1, the V gene TRBV29-1; 12 bases align to TRBD2. After removal of 6 bases from V and 7 bases from J, the junction contained 7 bases not matched to a gene. Germline CDR1 is SQVTM and CDR2 is ANQGSEA. The CDR3 is 14 amino acids. This chain's CDR3 is CSVGTSGLRNEQFF. CDR3 sequence (DNA): TGCAGCGTCGGGACTAGCGGGCTGAGGAATGAGCAGTTCTTC.

This clonotype was found many times. The chain has TRBV7-8 and TRBJ2-7; no firm D call. This CDR3 comprises 13 residues. Per the germline V gene, CDR1 is SGHVS and CDR2 is FQNEAQ. The germline V and J ends were trimmed by 6 bases and 9 bases, with 18 bases remaining between them. The CDR3 is CASSPEDTLGQYF. The DNA of the CDR3 is TGTGCCAGCAGTCCAGAAGACACCCTCGGGCAGTACTTC.

This clonotype was recorded at least ten times. The chain joins TRBV15 to TRBJ2-1; D perhaps matches TRBD2 (6 bases). The CDR3 length is 16 residues. Germline V CDR1 and CDR2: LNHNV, YYDKDF (reference sequence). V lost 1 base and J 3 bases, leaving 13 bases between the germline ends. The CDR3: CATSRASGSSYNEQFF. As DNA, the CDR3 is TGTGCCACCAGCAGAGCATCCGGGAGTAGCTACAATGAGCAGTTCTTC. Based on the CDR3 plus reference TRBV15 and TRBJ2-1, the full variable domain is DAMVIQNPRYQVTQFGKPVTLSCSQTLNHNVMYWYQQKSSQAPKLLFHYYDKDFNNEADTPDNFQSRRPNTSFCFLDIRSPGLGDTAMYLCATSRASGSSYNEQFFGPGTRLTVL.

This clonotype appeared many times. The rearrangement links TRBV5-1 to TRBJ2-3; 7 bases are shared with TRBD2. Per germline, CDR1 SGHRS and CDR2 YFSETQ. V lost 5 bases and J lost 5; bases outside the gene matches: 5. The CDR3 extends over 13 amino acids. The DNA for the CDR3 is TGCGCCAGCAGTCTGGGAGGGCAAGATACGCAGTATTTT. Translating it yields CASSLGGQDTQYF.